The clone carrying this T cell receptor (beta chain) was recorded once. Its antigen is still unknown. These data originate in a study of T cell responses to AZD1222 COVID-19 vaccine. The study, taken as a whole, reports: Elevations in Spike-specific TCR breadth and depth followed administration of two AZD1222 doses.

Measured with immunoSEQ multiplex PCR; TCRdb has only the in-frame clones, and not every one. The sample has just over 95,000 clones, roughly 89% seen once. After removal of 1 base from V and 2 bases from J, the junction contained 2 bases not matched to a gene. The germline V gene has CDR1 SEHNR and CDR2 FQNEAQ (reference sequence). The CDR3 totals 15 residues. Sequenced material: peripheral blood, taken on day 0 of AZD1222 vaccination. V and J are TRBV7-9 and TRBJ2-1, with 7 bases lining up with TRBD1. The receptor's source is an adult in good health. DNA of the CDR3: TGTGCCAGCAGCTTAGAAGGGGGCACCTACAATGAGCAGTTCTTC. As protein: CASSLEGGTYNEQFF.